One TCR beta chain is described in this entry. The method was immunoSEQ multiplex PCR; TCRdb's version includes in-frame clones alone and lacks a portion of them. The repertoire consists of around 200,000 clones, with 80% to 90% occurring once and the leading ten covering about 2.7%. This sample stems from a study of blood T cell repertoires in COVID-19. The germline gives CDR1 SGHNT, CDR2 YYREEE (reference sequence). With V trimmed by 5 bases and J by 0 bases, 3 bases remained unmatched. This CDR3 region has 14 residues. Sequenced sample: peripheral blood. This chain joins TRBV5-4 and TRBJ1-1; 8 bases agree with TRBD1. This TCR was sampled from a woman aged 40 to 49 with active or convalescent COVID-19. The CDR3 spells CASRPGQVNTEAFF. The CDR3 DNA is TGTGCCAGCAGACCGGGACAGGTGAACACTGAAGCTTTCTTT.